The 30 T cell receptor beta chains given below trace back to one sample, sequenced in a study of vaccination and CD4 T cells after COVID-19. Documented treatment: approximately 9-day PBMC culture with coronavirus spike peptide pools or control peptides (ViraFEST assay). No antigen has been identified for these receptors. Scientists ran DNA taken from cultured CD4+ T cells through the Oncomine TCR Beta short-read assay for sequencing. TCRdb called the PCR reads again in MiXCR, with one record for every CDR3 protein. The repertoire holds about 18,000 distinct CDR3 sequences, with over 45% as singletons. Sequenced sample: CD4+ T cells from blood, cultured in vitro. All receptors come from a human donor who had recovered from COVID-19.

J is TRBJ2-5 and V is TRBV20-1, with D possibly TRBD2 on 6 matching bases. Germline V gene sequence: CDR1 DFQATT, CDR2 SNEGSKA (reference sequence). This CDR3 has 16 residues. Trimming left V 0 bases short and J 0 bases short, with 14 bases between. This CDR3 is CSARDLRDSDQETQYF. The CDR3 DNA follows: TGCAGTGCTAGAGATCTCAGGGACTCCGACCAAGAGACCCAGTACTTC.

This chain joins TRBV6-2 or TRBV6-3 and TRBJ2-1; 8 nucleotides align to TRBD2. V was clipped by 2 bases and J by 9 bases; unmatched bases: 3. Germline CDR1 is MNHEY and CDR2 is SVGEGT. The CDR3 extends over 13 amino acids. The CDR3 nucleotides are TGTGCCAGCAGTTACGGGACTAGTGCTGAGCAGTTCTTC. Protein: CASSYGTSAEQFF.

The CDR3: CAISDRDGAGNTIYF. In nucleotides, the CDR3 is TGTGCCATCAGTGACAGGGACGGCGCTGGAAACACCATATATTTT. The genes are TRBV10-3 and TRBJ1-3; a possible D gene is TRBD1 (5 bases). Per the germline V gene, CDR1 is ENHRY and CDR2 is SYGVKD. The CDR3 is 15 residues long. Trimming stripped 3 bases from V and 2 bases from J, with 11 bases between.

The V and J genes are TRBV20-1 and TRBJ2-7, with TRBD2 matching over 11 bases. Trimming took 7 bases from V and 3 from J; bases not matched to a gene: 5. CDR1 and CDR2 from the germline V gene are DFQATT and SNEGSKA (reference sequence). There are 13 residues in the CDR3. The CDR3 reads CSGELAGDYEQYF. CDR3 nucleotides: TGCAGTGGAGAACTAGCGGGAGACTACGAGCAGTACTTC.

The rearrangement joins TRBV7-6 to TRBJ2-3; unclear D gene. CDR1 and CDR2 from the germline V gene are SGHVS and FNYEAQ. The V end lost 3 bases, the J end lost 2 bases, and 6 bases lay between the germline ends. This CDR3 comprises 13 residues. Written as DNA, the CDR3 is TGTGCCAGCAGCTTGGCCTACACAGATACGCAGTATTTT. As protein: CASSLAYTDTQYF.

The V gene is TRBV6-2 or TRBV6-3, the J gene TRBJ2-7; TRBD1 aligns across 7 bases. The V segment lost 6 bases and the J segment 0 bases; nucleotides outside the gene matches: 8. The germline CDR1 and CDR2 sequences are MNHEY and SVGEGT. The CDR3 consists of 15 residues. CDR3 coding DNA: TGTGCCAGCAGAACCGGGACAGCAAACTCCTACGAGCAGTACTTC. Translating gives CASRTGTANSYEQYF.

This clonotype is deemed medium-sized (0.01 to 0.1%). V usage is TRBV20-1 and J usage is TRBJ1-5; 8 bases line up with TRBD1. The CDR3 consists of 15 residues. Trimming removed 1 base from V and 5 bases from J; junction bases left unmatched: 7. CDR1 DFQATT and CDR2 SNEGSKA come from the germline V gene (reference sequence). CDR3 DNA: TGCAGTGCTAGAGTAGGGACAGGAATATATCAGCCCCAGCATTTT. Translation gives CSARVGTGIYQPQHF.

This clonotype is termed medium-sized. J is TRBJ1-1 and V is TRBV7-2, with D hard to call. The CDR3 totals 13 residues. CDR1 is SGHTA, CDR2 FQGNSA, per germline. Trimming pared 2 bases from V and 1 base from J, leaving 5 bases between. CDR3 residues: CASSLQTNTEAFF. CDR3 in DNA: TGTGCCAGCAGCTTACAGACGAACACTGAAGCTTTCTTT. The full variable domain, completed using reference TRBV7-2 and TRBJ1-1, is GAGVSQSPSNKVTEKGKDVELRCDPISGHTALYWYRQSLGQGLEFLIYFQGNSAPDKSGLPSDRFSAERTGGSVSTLTIQRTQQEDSAVYLCASSLQTNTEAFFGQGTRLTVV.

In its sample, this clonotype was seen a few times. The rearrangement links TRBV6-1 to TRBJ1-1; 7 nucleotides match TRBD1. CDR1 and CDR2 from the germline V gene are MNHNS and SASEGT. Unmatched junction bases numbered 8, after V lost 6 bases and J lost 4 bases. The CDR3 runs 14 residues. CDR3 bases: TGTGCCAGCAGAGACAGGGATAGGACCACTGAAGCTTTCTTT. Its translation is CASRDRDRTTEAFF.

This CDR3 is CSARRRVWETQYF. CDR3 nucleotides: TGCAGTGCTAGAAGGAGGGTATGGGAGACCCAGTACTTC. The gene calls are TRBV20-1 and TRBJ2-5; weak D call: TRBD2 (6 bases). CDR1 and CDR2 (germline): DFQATT, SNEGSKA (reference sequence). Trimming shortened V by 2 bases and J by 5 bases, and 12 bases separated the two germline ends. The CDR3 extends over 13 amino acids.

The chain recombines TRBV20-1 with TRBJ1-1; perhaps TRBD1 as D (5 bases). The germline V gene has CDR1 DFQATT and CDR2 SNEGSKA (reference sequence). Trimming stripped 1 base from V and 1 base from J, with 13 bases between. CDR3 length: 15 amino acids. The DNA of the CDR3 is TGCAGTGCTAGAGTTTTTACGGGACGGAACACTGAAGCTTTCTTT. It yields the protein CSARVFTGRNTEAFF.

The CDR3 protein is CASSRRPKVAFF. The CDR3 DNA sequence: TGTGCCAGCAGTCGCCGACCTAAGGTAGCTTTCTTT. This chain connects TRBV12-3 or TRBV12-4 to TRBJ1-1; D is unclear. The V gene lost 5 bases and the J gene lost 10 bases, with 14 bases spanning the gap. This CDR3 contains 12 residues.

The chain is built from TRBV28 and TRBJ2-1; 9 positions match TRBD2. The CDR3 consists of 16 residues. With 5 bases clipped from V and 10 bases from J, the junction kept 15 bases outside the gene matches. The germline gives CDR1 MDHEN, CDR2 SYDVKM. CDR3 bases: TGTGCCAGCAGTGGTCGGGGGGCGGGAGGGTTAGGGGAGCAGTTCTTC. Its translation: CASSGRGAGGLGEQFF.

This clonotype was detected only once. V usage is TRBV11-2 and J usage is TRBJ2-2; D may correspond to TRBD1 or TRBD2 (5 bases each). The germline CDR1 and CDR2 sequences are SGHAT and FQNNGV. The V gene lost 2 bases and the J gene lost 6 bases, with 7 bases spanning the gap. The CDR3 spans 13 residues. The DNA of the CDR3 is TGTGCCAGCAGCTTACAGGGAGCCGGGGAGCTGTTTTTT. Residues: CASSLQGAGELFF.

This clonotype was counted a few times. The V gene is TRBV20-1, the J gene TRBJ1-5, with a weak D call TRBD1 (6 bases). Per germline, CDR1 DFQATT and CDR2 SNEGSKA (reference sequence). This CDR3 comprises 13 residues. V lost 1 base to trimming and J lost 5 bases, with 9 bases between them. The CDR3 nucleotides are TGCAGTGCTAGAGCAGGGGAAGATCAGCCCCAGCATTTT. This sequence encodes CSARAGEDQPQHF.

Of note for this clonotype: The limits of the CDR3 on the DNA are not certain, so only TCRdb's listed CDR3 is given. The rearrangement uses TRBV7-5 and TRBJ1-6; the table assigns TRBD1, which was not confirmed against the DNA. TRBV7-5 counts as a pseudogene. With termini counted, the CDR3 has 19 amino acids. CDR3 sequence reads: CISVPPDRRLKARNSPLHF.

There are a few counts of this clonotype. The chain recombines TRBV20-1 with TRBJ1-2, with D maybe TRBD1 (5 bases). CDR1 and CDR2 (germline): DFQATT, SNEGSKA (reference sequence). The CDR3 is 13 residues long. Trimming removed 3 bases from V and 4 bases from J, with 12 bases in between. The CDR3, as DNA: TGCAGTGCTAGTACGGGGGTGGGCTATGGCTACACCTTC. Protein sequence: CSASTGVGYGYTF.

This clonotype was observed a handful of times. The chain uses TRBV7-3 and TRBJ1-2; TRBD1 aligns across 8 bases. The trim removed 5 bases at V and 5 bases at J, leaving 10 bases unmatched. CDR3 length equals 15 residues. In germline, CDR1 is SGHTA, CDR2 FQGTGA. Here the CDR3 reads CASSDSGGGGYGYTF. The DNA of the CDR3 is TGTGCCAGCAGCGACTCAGGGGGCGGCGGATATGGCTACACCTTC. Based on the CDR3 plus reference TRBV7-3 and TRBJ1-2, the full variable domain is GAGVSQTPSNKVTEKGKYVELRCDPISGHTALYWYRQSLGQGPEFLIYFQGTGAADDSGLPNDRFFAVRPEGSVSTLKIQRTERGDSAVYLCASSDSGGGGYGYTFGSGTRLTVV.

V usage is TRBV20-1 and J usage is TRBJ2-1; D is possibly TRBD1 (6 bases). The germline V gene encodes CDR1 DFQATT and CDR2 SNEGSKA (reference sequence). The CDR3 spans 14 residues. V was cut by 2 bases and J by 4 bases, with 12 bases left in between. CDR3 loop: CSARTDSTYNEQFF. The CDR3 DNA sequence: TGCAGTGCTAGAACGGACAGTACGTACAATGAGCAGTTCTTC.

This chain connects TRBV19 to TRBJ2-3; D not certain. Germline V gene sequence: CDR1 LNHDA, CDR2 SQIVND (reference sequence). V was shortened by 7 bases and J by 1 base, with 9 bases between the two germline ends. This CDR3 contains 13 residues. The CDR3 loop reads CASTPEGTDTQYF. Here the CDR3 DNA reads TGTGCCAGTACCCCAGAGGGCACAGATACGCAGTATTTT. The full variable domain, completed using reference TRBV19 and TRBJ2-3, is DGGITQSPKYLFRKEGQNVTLSCEQNLNHDAMYWYRQDPGQGLRLIYYSQIVNDFQKGDIAEGYSVSREKKESFPLTVTSAQKNPTAFYLCASTPEGTDTQYFGPGTRLTVL.

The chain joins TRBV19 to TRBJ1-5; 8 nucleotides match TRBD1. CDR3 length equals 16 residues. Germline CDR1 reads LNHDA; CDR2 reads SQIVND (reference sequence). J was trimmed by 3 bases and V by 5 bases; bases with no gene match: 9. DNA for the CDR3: TGTGCCAGTAGTCCCGGACAGGGTTGGGTCAATCAGCCCCAGCATTTT. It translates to CASSPGQGWVNQPQHF.

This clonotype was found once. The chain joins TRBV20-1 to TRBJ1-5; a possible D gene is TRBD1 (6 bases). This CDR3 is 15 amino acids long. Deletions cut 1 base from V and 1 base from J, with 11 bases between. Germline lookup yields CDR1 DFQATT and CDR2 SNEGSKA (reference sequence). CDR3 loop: CSARVGTTSNQPQHF. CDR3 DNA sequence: TGCAGTGCTAGAGTGGGGACAACCAGCAATCAGCCCCAGCATTTT.

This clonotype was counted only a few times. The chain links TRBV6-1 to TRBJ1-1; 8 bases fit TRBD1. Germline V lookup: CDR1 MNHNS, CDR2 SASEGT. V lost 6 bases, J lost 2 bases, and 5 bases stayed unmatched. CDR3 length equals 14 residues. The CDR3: CASSEDRVNTEAFF. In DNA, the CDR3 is TGTGCCAGCAGCGAGGACAGGGTTAACACTGAAGCTTTCTTT.

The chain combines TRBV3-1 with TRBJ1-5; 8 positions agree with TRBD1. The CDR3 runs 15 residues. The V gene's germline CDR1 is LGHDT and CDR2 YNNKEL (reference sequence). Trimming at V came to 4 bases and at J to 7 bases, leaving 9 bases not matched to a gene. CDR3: CASSPADRVGQPQHF. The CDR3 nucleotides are TGTGCCAGCAGCCCGGCGGACAGGGTGGGGCAGCCCCAGCATTTT.

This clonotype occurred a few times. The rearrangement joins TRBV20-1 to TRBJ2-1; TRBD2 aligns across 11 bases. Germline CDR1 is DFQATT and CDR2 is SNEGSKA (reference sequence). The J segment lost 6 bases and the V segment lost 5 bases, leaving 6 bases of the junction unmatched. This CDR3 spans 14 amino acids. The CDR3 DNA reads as TGCAGTGCTGAGATAGCGGGAGGGGTCAATGAGCAGTTCTTC. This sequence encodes CSAEIAGGVNEQFF.

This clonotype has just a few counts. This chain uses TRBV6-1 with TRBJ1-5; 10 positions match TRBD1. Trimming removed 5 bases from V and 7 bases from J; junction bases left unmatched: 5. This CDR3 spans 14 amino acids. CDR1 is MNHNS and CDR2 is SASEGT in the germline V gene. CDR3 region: CASSPGQGIQPQHF. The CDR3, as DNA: TGTGCCAGCAGTCCGGGACAGGGGATCCAGCCCCAGCATTTT.

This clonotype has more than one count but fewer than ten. The CDR3 nucleotides read TGTGCCAGCAGTTACTCCACGGGAGGGGTCGACGAGCAGTACTTC. Protein sequence: CASSYSTGGVDEQYF. The chain joins TRBV6-5 to TRBJ2-7; TRBD2 matches 8 bases. The length of the CDR3 is 15 residues. From germline, CDR1 is MNHEY and CDR2 SVGAGI. V was clipped by 0 bases and J by 5 bases; unmatched bases: 6.

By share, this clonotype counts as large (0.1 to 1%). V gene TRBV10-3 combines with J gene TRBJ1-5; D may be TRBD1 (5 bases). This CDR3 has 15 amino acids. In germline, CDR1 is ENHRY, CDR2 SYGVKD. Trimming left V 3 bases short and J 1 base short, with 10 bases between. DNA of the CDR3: TGTGCCATCAGTGAAAGGGGTGAGAGCAATCAGCCCCAGCATTTT. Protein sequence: CAISERGESNQPQHF.

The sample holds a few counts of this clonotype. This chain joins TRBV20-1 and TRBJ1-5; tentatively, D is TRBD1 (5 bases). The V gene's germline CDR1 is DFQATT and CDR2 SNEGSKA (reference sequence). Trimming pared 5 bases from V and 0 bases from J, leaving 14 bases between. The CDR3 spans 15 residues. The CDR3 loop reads CSAPTGGNSNQPQHF. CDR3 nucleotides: TGCAGTGCTCCAACGGGGGGGAATAGCAATCAGCCCCAGCATTTT.

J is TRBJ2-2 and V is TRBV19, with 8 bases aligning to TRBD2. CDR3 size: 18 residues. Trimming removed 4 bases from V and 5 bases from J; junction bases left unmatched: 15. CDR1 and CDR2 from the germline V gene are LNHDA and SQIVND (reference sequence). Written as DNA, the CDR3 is TGTGCCAGTAGTAGGCCCCTTGGGGCGGGAGGTGGAACCGGGGAGCTGTTTTTT. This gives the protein CASSRPLGAGGGTGELFF.